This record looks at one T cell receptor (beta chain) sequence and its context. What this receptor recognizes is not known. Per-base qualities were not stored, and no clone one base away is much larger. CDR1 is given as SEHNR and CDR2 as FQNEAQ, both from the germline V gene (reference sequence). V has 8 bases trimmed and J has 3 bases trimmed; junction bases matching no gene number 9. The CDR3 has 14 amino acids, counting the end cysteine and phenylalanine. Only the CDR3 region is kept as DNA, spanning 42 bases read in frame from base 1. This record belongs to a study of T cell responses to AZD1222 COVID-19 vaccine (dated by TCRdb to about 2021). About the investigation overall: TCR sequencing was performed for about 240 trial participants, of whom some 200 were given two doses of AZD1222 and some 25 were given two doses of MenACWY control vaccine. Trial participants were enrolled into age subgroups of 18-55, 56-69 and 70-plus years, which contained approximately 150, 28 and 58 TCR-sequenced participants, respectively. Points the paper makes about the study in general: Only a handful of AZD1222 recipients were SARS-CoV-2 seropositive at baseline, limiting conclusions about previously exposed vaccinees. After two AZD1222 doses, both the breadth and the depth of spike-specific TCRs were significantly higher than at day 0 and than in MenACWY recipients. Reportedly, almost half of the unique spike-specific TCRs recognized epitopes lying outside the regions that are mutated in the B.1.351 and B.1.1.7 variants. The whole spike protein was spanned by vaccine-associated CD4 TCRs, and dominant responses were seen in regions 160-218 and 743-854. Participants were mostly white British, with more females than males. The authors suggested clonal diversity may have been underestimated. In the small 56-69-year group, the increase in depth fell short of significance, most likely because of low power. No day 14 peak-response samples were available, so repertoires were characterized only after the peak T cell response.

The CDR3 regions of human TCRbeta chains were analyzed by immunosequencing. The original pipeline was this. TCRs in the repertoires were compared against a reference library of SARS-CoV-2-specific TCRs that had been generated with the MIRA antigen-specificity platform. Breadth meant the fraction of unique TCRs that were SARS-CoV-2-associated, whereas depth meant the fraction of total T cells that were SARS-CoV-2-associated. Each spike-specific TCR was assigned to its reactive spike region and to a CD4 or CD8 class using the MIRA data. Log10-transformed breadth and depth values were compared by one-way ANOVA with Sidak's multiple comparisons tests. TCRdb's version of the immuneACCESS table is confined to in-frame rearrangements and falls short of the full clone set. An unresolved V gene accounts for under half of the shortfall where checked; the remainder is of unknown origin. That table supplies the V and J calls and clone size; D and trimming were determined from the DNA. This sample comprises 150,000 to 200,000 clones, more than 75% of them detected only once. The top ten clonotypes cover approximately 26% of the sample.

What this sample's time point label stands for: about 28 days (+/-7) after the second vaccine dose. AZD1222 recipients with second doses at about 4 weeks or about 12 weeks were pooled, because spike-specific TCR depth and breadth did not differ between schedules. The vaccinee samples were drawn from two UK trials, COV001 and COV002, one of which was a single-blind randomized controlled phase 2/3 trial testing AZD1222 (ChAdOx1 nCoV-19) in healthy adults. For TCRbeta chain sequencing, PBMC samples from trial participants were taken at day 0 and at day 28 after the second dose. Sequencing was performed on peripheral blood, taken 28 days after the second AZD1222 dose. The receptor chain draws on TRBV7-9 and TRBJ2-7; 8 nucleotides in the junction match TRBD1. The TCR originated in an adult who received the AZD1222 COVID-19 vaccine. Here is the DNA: TGTGCCAGCGCCCCCGGGACAGGTTACTACGAGCAGTACTTC. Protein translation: CASAPGTGYYEQYF. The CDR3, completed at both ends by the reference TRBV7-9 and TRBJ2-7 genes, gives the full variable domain DTGVSQNPRHKITKRGQNVTFRCDPISEHNRLYWYRQTLGQGPEFLTYFQNEAQLEKSRLLSDRFSAERPKGSFSTLEIQRTEQGDSAMYLCASAPGTGYYEQYFGPGTRLTVT.